This TCR beta chain was observed in a study of identical twins (dated by TCRdb to 2015 to 2016). Concerning the study at large: To test whether fetal clonotypes persist, this study deep-sequenced TCR alpha and beta repertoires from monozygotic twins, from unrelated adults of various ages, and from cord blood. To rule out contamination, the twin experiments were replicated at different times with different library preparation protocols. Results the study describes overall, beyond this receptor: Excess twin sharing in beta out-of-frame sequences was weaker because fewer shared sequences lowered the signal-to-noise ratio. Fewer insertions were carried by abundant cord blood beta clonotypes, a similar but weaker trend appeared in young adult naive repertoires, and no such trend appeared in memory repertoires. Invariant T cells such as MAIT and iNKT could partly confound zero-insertion analyses, although diverse VJ usage argued against such confounding for most clonotypes. In monozygotic twins, recombination models systematically underestimated out-of-frame TCR alpha sharing, but the models matched the sharing seen between unrelated individuals. Compared with coincidental sharing between unrelated individuals, out-of-frame TCR alpha sequences shared between twins had an excess of sequences with low generation probability. Conclusions relied on cross-sectional statistical analysis, since the same donors could not be followed over many years.

Every donor was a healthy Caucasian. Three pairs of female monozygotic twins, all aged roughly 18 to 29 years, were included in the twin cohort. Peripheral blood mononuclear cells were the source from which RNA for the TCR libraries was isolated. Receptor libraries were prepared by 5' RACE. Instrument used: Illumina HiSeq 2000. Template switching added a universal primer binding site, and the final cDNA carried a unique molecular identifier that allowed TCR cDNA molecules to be counted accurately. Specific primers in the conserved constant-segment region were used to synthesize first-strand cDNA for the TCR alpha and beta chains. To control for contamination, every cDNA library was double barcoded, receiving both a SMART-Mk sample barcode and Illumina barcodes. Two successive PCR steps introduced TruSeq adapter sequences along with Illumina sample barcodes. TCR alpha and beta cDNA libraries were sequenced on the Illumina HiSeq platform with custom primers. For the original study's pipeline: Raw reads were processed with MiGEC to extract unique molecular identifiers, and MiXCR was used to determine CDR3 positions. For each individual, recombination models were inferred using an EM algorithm with the repgenHMM and IGoR tools. The analysis of shared clonotypes was done with the tcR package in R, with sharing normalized by the product of cloneset sizes. To study raw recombination free of thymic and clonal selection effects, out-of-frame nonproductive sequences were analyzed. TCRdb cleaned the public reads at Q25 with fastp, built clones with MiXCR and kept in-frame beta chains. Records with the same CDR3 protein are collapsed into one entry carrying the most frequent genes and DNA. These V and J calls derive from TCRdb rather than the authors' analysis. Recorded for this sample are some 760,000 distinct CDR3 sequences; roughly 20% of them occurred a single time. The biggest ten clones account for about an eighth of the sample.

This clonotype turned up a few times. Its antigen is currently not known. Base qualities are not recorded, but no much larger clone differs from it by a single base. The CDR3 holds 14 amino acids from the cysteine to the phenylalanine. Only the CDR3 region is kept as DNA, spanning 42 bases read in frame from base 1. Based on the germline V gene (reference sequence), the CDR1 and CDR2 sequences are DFQATT and SNEGSKA. Trimmed from V: 6 bases; trimmed from J: 6 bases; junction bases lacking a gene match: 9. This sample was also put to use in a study of T cells expressing NK-cell markers. Looking at the second paper: In sorted CD3+CD56+NKG2C+, CD3+CD56+NKG2C- and CD3+CD56-NKG2C+ T-cell subsets from eight or nine donors, TCR beta-chain repertoires were profiled. Seven of the eight sequenced donors were HCMV-seropositive and one was HCMV-seronegative. In several experiments an anti-gammadeltaTCR antibody was added to restrict sorting to alphabetaTCR-expressing T cells. In roughly 6 donors, the dominant CD3+CD56+NKG2C+ clonotypes were among the top 10 CD8+ clonotypes and accounted for roughly 1.0-8% of CD8+ T cells. Those dominant clonotypes were again the most abundant among CD3+CD56-NKG2C+ cells in several donors, at roughly 25-65%. It remained unclear whether the expanded NKG2C-expressing T cell clones were specific for HCMV antigens. Randomly selected healthy volunteers, three men and five women, were used as the eight sequenced donors. HCMV serostatus was determined by detecting HCMV-specific IgG in serum with a commercial ELISA kit. For about 6 donors, bulk peripheral blood T-cell repertoires were additionally sequenced from unsorted PBMC. MIGEC was used to demultiplex reads and group reads by UMI, and MiTCR was used to assemble and quantify clonotypes. Only TCR cDNA sequences supported by at least two reads were kept to exclude erroneous sequences. The tcR package was used for downstream repertoire analysis, and clonotypes were matched across fractions by CDR3 nucleotide sequence plus V segment. VDJmatch was used to annotate antigen specificity against VDJdb, with one amino acid substitution in CDR3 allowed.

The chain is assembled from TRBV20-1 and TRBJ2-3; TRBD2 matches 10 bases in the middle. Sequencing input: PBMCs. This receptor was identified in a woman aged 18-29 years in good health. The nucleotides read TGCAGTGCACCTCTAGCGGGGGTATTGGATACGCAGTATTTT. It is translated as CSAPLAGVLDTQYF.